Each of the 8 T cell receptor beta chains below was sequenced from the same sample in a study of T cells in Graves' hyperthyroidism and ophthalmopathy (dated by TCRdb to 2018 to 2020). To prepare the library, multiplex PCR was applied. For sequencing, an Illumina HiSeq 2000 was employed. The TCR beta CDR3 regions were amplified from the RNA transcripts. For the first round of RT-PCR on the TCR CDR3, the HTBI primer set was used together with the Qiagen OneStep RT-PCR kit. The public reads were reanalyzed by TCRdb: fastp trimming at Q25, MiXCR alignment, in-frame beta chains only. Rows merge per CDR3 protein into single entries with the most common DNA and genes. In this sample the table shows about 500,000 distinct CDR3 sequences, roughly a sixth of which occur a single time. The ten biggest clones cover 25% to 30% of the sample. Sequencing input: blood. These receptors came from a woman in her twenties or thirties with Graves' ophthalmopathy.

The sample holds many counts of this clonotype. The CDR3 DNA reads as TGTGCCAGCAGCGTGGGACTAGCGAGGGAGCAGTACTTC. Translating it yields CASSVGLAREQYF. The chain uses TRBV7-2 and TRBJ2-7, with 10 bases that match TRBD2. CDR3 length: 13 amino acids. V gave up 5 bases and J gave up 7 bases; unmatched junction bases: 5. Per germline, CDR1 SGHTA and CDR2 FQGNSA.

Ten or more counts support this clonotype. V is TRBV28 and J is TRBJ1-2; D unresolved. This CDR3 is 14 amino acids long. The germline CDR1 and CDR2 sequences are MDHEN and SYDVKM. Trimming took 1 base from V and 6 from J, leaving 12 bases between them. This chain's CDR3 is CASSLSGGRDGYTF. In DNA form, the CDR3 reads TGTGCCAGCAGTTTATCAGGTGGGCGGGATGGCTACACCTTC.

This chain uses TRBV5-1 with TRBJ1-6; tentative D call: TRBD1 (6 bases). Per germline, CDR1 SGHRS and CDR2 YFSETQ. The CDR3 contains 17 residues. Deletions cut 4 bases from V and 5 bases from J, with 19 bases between. CDR3 DNA sequence: TGCGCCAGCAGCACCAGGACAGCGTATGTTAATAATTCACCCCTCCACTTT. It specifies CASSTRTAYVNNSPLHF. The full variable domain, completed using reference TRBV5-1 and TRBJ1-6, is KAGVTQTPRYLIKTRGQQVTLSCSPISGHRSVSWYQQTPGQGLQFLFEYFSETQRNKGNFPGRFSGRQFSNSRSEMNVSTLELGDSALYLCASSTRTAYVNNSPLHFGNGTRLTVT.

The V gene is TRBV28, the J gene TRBJ2-1, with a tentative D call TRBD2 (6 bases). The CDR3 covers 12 residues. With 2 bases removed from V and 8 bases from J, the gap between germline ends came to 7 bases. In germline, CDR1 is MDHEN, CDR2 SYDVKM. CDR3: CASSLPGDEQFF. The CDR3 nucleotides are TGTGCCAGCAGTTTACCGGGGGATGAGCAGTTCTTC.

This clonotype came up a few times. The V call is TRBV4-1, the J call TRBJ2-5; unclear D gene. Germline CDR1 MGHRA, CDR2 YSYEKL. Trimming stripped 0 bases from V and 1 base from J, with 12 bases between. The CDR3 totals 16 residues. The DNA for the CDR3 is TGCGCCAGCAGCCAAGATCGGGTTTCCGGCCAAGAGACCCAGTACTTC. This translates into CASSQDRVSGQETQYF.

Turning to this clonotype: Possible read error: a much larger clone is one base away. V and J are TRBV20-1 and TRBJ2-7, with 8 bases matching TRBD1. TRBJ2-1 matches the DNA end more closely, so the J call is doubtful. Germline loops: CDR1 DFQATT, CDR2 SNEGSKA (reference sequence). This CDR3 spans 13 amino acids. The CDR3 loop reads CSAPRDRIYEQFF. Here the CDR3 DNA reads TGCAGTGCTCCCCGGGACAGGATCTACGAGCAGTTCTTC.

The sample holds a few counts of this clonotype. This sequence joins TRBV30 and TRBJ1-5; D call uncertain. Trimming removed 0 bases at V and 0 bases at J, with 3 bases between. From germline, CDR1 is GTSNPN and CDR2 SVGIG (reference sequence). The CDR3 is 13 residues long. The CDR3 DNA reads as TGTGCCTGGAGTGTCGGTAGCAATCAGCCCCAGCATTTT. It codes for CAWSVGSNQPQHF.

There are many counts of this clonotype. The CDR3 protein is CASSFPGQRTTDTQYF. CDR3 coding DNA: TGTGCCAGCAGCTTTCCCGGACAGCGGACCACAGATACGCAGTATTTT. The rearrangement uses TRBV5-8 and TRBJ2-3, with D possibly being TRBD1 (6 bases). This CDR3 contains 16 residues. The ends were cut back, 2 bases at V and 2 bases at J, with 15 bases in the middle. Germline CDR1 reads SGHTS; CDR2 reads YDEGEE.